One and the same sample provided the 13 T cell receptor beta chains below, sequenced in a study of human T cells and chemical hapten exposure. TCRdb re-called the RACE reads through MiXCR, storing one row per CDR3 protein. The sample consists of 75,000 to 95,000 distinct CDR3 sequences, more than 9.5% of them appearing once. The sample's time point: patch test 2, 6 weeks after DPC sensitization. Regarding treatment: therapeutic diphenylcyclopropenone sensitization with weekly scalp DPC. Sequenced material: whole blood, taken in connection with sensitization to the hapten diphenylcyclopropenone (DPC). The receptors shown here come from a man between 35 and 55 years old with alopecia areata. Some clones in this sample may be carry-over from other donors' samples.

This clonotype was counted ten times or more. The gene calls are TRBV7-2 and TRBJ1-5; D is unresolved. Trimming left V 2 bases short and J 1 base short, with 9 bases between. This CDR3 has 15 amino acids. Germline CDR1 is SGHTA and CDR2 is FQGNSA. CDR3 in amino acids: CASSLPGSSNQPQHF. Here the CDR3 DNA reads TGTGCCAGCAGCTTACCGGGGAGCAGCAATCAGCCCCAGCATTTT.

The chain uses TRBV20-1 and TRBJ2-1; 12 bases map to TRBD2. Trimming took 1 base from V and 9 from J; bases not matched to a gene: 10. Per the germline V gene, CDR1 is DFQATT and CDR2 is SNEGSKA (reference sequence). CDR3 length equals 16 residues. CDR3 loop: CSARARGLAGFREQFF. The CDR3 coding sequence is TGCAGTGCTAGAGCTCGCGGACTAGCGGGGTTTCGTGAGCAGTTCTTC.

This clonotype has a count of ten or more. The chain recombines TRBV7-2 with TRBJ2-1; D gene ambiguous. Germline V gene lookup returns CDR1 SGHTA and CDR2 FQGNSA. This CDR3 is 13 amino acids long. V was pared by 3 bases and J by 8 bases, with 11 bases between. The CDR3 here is CASSFPLGDEQFF. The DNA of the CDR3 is TGTGCCAGCAGCTTTCCCCTTGGTGATGAGCAGTTCTTC.

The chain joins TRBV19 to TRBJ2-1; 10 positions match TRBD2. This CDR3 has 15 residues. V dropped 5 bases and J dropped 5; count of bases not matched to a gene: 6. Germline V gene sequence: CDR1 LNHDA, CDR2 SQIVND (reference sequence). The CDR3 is CASSALAGADNEQFF. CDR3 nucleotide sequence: TGTGCCAGTAGTGCGCTAGCGGGAGCTGACAATGAGCAGTTCTTC.

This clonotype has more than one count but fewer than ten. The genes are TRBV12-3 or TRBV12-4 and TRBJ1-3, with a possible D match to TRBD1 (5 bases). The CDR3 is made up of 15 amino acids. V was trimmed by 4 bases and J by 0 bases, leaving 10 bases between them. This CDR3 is CASSSRQLSGNTIYF. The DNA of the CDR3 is TGTGCCAGCAGTTCTAGACAGCTCTCTGGAAACACCATATATTTT.

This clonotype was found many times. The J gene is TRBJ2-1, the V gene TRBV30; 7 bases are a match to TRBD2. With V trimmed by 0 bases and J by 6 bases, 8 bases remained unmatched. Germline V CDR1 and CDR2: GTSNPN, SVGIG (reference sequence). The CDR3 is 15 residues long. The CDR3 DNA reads TGTGCCTGGAGTGTAGGCCTAGCGGAAGGCAATGAGCAGTTCTTC. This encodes CAWSVGLAEGNEQFF.

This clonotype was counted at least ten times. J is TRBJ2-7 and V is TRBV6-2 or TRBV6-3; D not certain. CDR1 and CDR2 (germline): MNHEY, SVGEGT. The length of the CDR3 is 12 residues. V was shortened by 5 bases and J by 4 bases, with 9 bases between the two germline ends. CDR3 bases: TGTGCCAGCAGTCCCCGGCGGTACGAGCAGTACGTC. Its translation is CASSPRRYEQYV.

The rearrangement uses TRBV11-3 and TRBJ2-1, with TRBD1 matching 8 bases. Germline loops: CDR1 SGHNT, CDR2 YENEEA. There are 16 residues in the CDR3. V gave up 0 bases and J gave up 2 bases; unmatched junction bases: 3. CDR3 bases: TGTGCCAGCAGCTTAGATGGGACAGGTACCTACAATGAGCAGTTCTTC. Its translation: CASSLDGTGTYNEQFF.

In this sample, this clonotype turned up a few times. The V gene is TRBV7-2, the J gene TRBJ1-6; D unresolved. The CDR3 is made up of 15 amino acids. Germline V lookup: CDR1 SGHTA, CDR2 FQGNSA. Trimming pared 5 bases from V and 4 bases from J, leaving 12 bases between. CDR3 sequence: CASSAGLGYNSPLHF. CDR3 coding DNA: TGTGCCAGCAGCGCCGGTTTGGGTTATAATTCACCCCTCCACTTT.

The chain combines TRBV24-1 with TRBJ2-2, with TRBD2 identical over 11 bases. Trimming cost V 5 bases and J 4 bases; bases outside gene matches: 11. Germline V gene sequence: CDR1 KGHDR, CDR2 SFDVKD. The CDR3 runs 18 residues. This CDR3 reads CATSATGGLAEITGELFF. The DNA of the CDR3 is TGTGCCACCAGTGCCACAGGGGGACTAGCGGAGATCACCGGGGAGCTGTTTTTT.

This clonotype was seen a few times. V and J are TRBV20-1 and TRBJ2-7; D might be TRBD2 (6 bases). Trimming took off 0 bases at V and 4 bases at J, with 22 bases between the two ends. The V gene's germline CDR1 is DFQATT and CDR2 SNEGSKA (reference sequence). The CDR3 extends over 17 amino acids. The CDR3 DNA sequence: TGCAGTGCTAGAGATTTTTTTGCGGGAATAATTCTTTACGAGCAGTACTTC. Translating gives CSARDFFAGIILYEQYF.

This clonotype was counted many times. In DNA form, the CDR3 reads TGCAGTGCCCAAGACGGGACAGGGGATCAGCCCCAGCATTTT. It encodes CSAQDGTGDQPQHF. This chain joins TRBV20-1 and TRBJ1-5, with 10 bases aligning to TRBD1. After removal of 6 bases from V and 5 bases from J, the junction contained 7 bases not matched to a gene. CDR3 length: 14 amino acids. Germline V gene lookup returns CDR1 DFQATT and CDR2 SNEGSKA (reference sequence).

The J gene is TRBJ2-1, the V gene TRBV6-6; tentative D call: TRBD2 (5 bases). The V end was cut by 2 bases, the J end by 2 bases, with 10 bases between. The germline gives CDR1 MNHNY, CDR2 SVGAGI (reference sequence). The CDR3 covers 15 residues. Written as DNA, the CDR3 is TGTGCCAGCAGTTACGAAGCGGCTACCTACAATGAGCAGTTCTTC. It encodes CASSYEAATYNEQFF.